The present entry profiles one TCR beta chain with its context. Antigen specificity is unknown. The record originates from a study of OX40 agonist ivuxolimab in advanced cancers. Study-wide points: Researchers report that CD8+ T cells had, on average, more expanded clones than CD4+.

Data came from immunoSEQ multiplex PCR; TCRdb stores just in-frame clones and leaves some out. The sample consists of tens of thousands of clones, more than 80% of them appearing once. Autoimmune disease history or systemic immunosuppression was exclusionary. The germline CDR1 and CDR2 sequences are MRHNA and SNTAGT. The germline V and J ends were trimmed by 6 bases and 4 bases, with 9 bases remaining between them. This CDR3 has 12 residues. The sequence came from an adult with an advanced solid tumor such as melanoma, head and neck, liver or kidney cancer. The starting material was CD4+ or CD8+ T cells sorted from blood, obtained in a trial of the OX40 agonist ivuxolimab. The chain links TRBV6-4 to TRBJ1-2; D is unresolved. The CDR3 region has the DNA TGTGCCAGCAGGGACGCTGGCTATGGCTACACCTTC. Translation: CASRDAGYGYTF.